A single sample gave rise to the 5 T cell receptor beta chains below, sequenced in a study of CD8+ T cells in alopecia areata. Treatment noted: oral pan-JAK inhibitor, 5-10 mg twice daily. In each case, RNA was isolated and then reverse transcribed into cDNA as the sequencing template. Using immunoSEQ multiplex PCR, the repertoire was profiled, and TCRdb retains in-frame clones only, with some absent. The sample contains about 210,000 clones, about 58% of which appear only once. The sample was CD4+ T cells sorted from blood, taken at week 4, from a patient treated with tofacitinib. These receptors originate from a human donor with alopecia areata.

The J gene is TRBJ1-6, the V gene TRBV5-5, with D possibly matching TRBD1 (5 bases). The CDR3 is 17 amino acids. The V and J ends lost 4 bases and 7 bases respectively, with 21 bases between them. Germline CDR1 reads SGHKS; CDR2 reads YYEKEE (reference sequence). The CDR3 here is CASSNILIGTVNSPLHF. The CDR3 region has the DNA TGTGCCAGCAGCAATATTTTGATCGGGACGGTAAATTCACCCCTCCACTTT.

V usage is TRBV7-3 and J usage is TRBJ1-1; no clear D gene. Between the trimmed V and J ends, which lost 0 bases and 0 bases, there was a span of 5 bases. CDR1 is SGHTA, CDR2 FQGTGA, per germline. This CDR3 has 14 residues. The CDR3 reads CASSLTGMNTEAFF. CDR3 DNA: TGTGCCAGCAGCTTAACGGGGATGAACACTGAAGCTTTCTTT.

In nucleotides, the CDR3 is TGTGCCAGCAGGAGGGGACTAGCGGATTACACAGATACGCAGTATTTT. The encoded protein is CASRRGLADYTDTQYF. The chain is built from TRBV27 and TRBJ2-3; TRBD2 matches at 11 bases. The trim removed 6 bases at V and 2 bases at J, leaving 7 bases unmatched. The CDR3 covers 16 residues. Germline V gene sequence: CDR1 MNHEY, CDR2 SMNVEV (reference sequence).

The V call is TRBV30, the J call TRBJ2-2; TRBD2 aligns across 10 bases. This CDR3 has 18 residues. Germline V lookup: CDR1 GTSNPN, CDR2 SVGIG (reference sequence). The V and J ends lost 4 bases and 4 bases, in that order; junction bases with no gene match: 15. CDR3 nucleotide sequence: TGTGCCTGGAATTACCCAGCGGGGGGGATAGGAGGCACCGGGGAGCTGTTTTTT. Translating it yields CAWNYPAGGIGGTGELFF. The complete variable domain, with remaining parts taken from reference TRBV30 and TRBJ2-2, reads SQTIHQWPATLVQPVGSPLSLECTVEGTSNPNLYWYRQAAGRGLQLLFYSVGIGQISSEVPQNLSASRPQDRQFILSSKKLLLSDSGFYLCAWNYPAGGIGGTGELFFGEGSRLTVL.

This clone turned up a few times. The chain links TRBV4-2 to TRBJ1-2; tentative D call: TRBD1 (6 bases). Germline-derived CDR1 and CDR2 are LGHNA and YNFKEQ. V lost 0 bases, J lost 10 bases, and 15 bases lay in between. This CDR3 is 14 amino acids long. The CDR3 region has the DNA TGTGCCAGCAGCCAAGACGACAGGAGTGGTTTCTACACCTTC. It is translated as CASSQDDRSGFYTF.